These 19 T cell receptor beta chains came from one sample sequenced in a study of T cell repertoires in cytomegalovirus infection (dated by TCRdb to between 2018 and 2020). The data were produced on an Illumina HiSeq 1500. TCRdb reran the public reads through fastp at Q25 and MiXCR, keeping productive beta chains. Each entry merges the rows of one CDR3 protein and shows their most common DNA and genes. In this sample the table shows 230,000 or so distinct CDR3 sequences, approximately 15% of which occur a single time. The biggest ten clones account for approximately 44% of the sample. The sequenced sample consisted of CD8+ T cells from PBMCs. These TCRs come from a human donor in good health (CMV status not recorded). Some clones in this sample may be carry-over from other donors' samples.

This clonotype was counted at least ten times. The J gene is TRBJ2-1, the V gene TRBV25-1; a weak D match, TRBD1 (5 bases). In germline, CDR1 is MGHDK, CDR2 SYGVNS. The CDR3 covers 13 residues. V was cut by 5 bases and J by 7 bases, with 12 bases left in between. The CDR3 loop reads CASSPLPGNEQFF. DNA of the CDR3: TGTGCCAGCAGTCCCCTCCCAGGGAATGAGCAGTTCTTC. Full variable domain (remainder filled in from reference TRBV25-1 and TRBJ2-1): EADIYQTPRYLVIGTGKKITLECSQTMGHDKMYWYQQDPGMELHLIHYSYGVNSTEKGDLSSESTVSRIRTEHFPLTLESARPSHTSQYLCASSPLPGNEQFFGPGTRLTVL.

In this sample, this clonotype turned up many times. V and J are TRBV7-9 and TRBJ2-1, with 9 bases identical to TRBD2. CDR3 length equals 18 residues. Germline V gene lookup returns CDR1 SEHNR and CDR2 FQNEAQ (reference sequence). J lost 0 bases, V lost 1 base, and 7 bases had no gene match. The CDR3 DNA reads TGTGCCAGCAGCTTAGAGGTTGGACTAGCGAGCTCCTACAATGAGCAGTTCTTC. It yields the protein CASSLEVGLASSYNEQFF. Complete variable domain (other parts from reference TRBV7-9 and TRBJ2-1): DTGVSQNPRHKITKRGQNVTFRCDPISEHNRLYWYRQTLGQGPEFLTYFQNEAQLEKSRLLSDRFSAERPKGSFSTLEIQRTEQGDSAMYLCASSLEVGLASSYNEQFFGPGTRLTVL.

This clonotype was detected ten times or more. This sequence joins TRBV12-3 or TRBV12-4 and TRBJ2-5; 8 bases are shared with TRBD1. CDR3 length: 16 amino acids. Trimming at V came to 6 bases and at J to 5 bases, leaving 14 bases not matched to a gene. In DNA, the CDR3 is TGTGCCAGCAGCAACCCCCCAGGGGGCCCAGGGGAGACCCAGTACTTC. This sequence encodes CASSNPPGGPGETQYF.

In its sample, this clonotype was seen many times. The chain combines TRBV7-6 with TRBJ1-5; a possible D gene is TRBD1 (5 bases). Looked up from germline, CDR1 is SGHVS and CDR2 is FNYEAQ. With 5 bases removed from V and 2 bases from J, the gap between germline ends came to 19 bases. This CDR3 has 17 residues. CDR3 protein: CASSLLQGEWGNQPQHF. CDR3 bases: TGTGCCAGCAGCCTCCTCCAAGGGGAATGGGGCAATCAGCCCCAGCATTTT.

This clonotype turned up a few times. The CDR3 protein is CASSSTSGGVAYNEQFF. CDR3 bases: TGTGCCAGCAGTTCGACTAGCGGGGGCGTCGCCTACAATGAGCAGTTCTTC. V usage is TRBV6-6 and J usage is TRBJ2-1; 12 nucleotides agree with TRBD2. Germline assignment: CDR1 MNHNY and CDR2 SVGAGI (reference sequence). CDR3 size: 17 residues. Losses at the gene ends were 4 bases for V and 2 bases for J; bases not matched to a gene: 6.

This clonotype was seen a handful of times. V and J are TRBV12-3 or TRBV12-4 and TRBJ1-5, with D uncertain. The CDR3 totals 14 residues. Trimming stripped 1 base from V and 1 base from J, with 5 bases between. The DNA for the CDR3 is TGTGCCAGCAGTTTAGAATGGAGCAATCAGCCCCAGCATTTT. Translation: CASSLEWSNQPQHF.

This clonotype has ten or more counts. The chain couples TRBV2 to TRBJ2-7; maybe TRBD1 (7 bases). This CDR3 contains 15 residues. Trimming left V 1 base short and J 6 bases short, with 16 bases between. Germline V lookup: CDR1 SNHLY, CDR2 FYNNEI. CDR3 residues: CASSEVDREAGEQYF. DNA for the CDR3: TGTGCCAGCAGTGAAGTTGACAGGGAGGCCGGCGAGCAGTACTTC.

V gene TRBV7-4 combines with J gene TRBJ1-5; D gene ambiguous. Germline V gene lookup returns CDR1 SGHVT and CDR2 SQSDAQ. V lost 8 bases and J lost 0, with 11 bases in between. The CDR3 has 14 amino acids. The chain's CDR3 is CASGPGYSNQPQHF. The DNA for the CDR3 is TGTGCCAGCGGGCCGGGGTATAGCAATCAGCCCCAGCATTTT.

The sample holds a few counts of this clonotype. The chain combines TRBV20-1 with TRBJ2-6, with a possible D match to TRBD1 (5 bases). Germline V gene sequence: CDR1 DFQATT, CDR2 SNEGSKA (reference sequence). The V gene lost 5 bases and the J gene lost 0 bases, with 14 bases spanning the gap. CDR3 size: 16 residues. The CDR3: CSAGLQATSGANVLTF. The CDR3 DNA reads as TGCAGTGCTGGGCTACAGGCCACCTCTGGGGCCAACGTCCTGACTTTC.

The V call is TRBV20-1, the J call TRBJ1-1; D gene uncertain. V was cut by 0 bases and J by 3 bases, with 14 bases left in between. Germline V gene sequence: CDR1 DFQATT, CDR2 SNEGSKA (reference sequence). CDR3 length: 15 residues. DNA of the CDR3: TGCAGTGCTAGAGAACTCTCGGGGTCGGACACTGAAGCTTTCTTT. Translating gives CSARELSGSDTEAFF.

This clonotype turned up a few times. The rearrangement links TRBV7-9 to TRBJ2-1, with D possibly matching TRBD1 (7 bases). Germline V lookup: CDR1 SEHNR, CDR2 FQNEAQ (reference sequence). The CDR3 contains 16 residues. The germline V and J ends were trimmed by 4 bases and 4 bases, with 17 bases remaining between them. CDR3 sequence reads: CASSCEQGEAYNEQFF. CDR3 nucleotides: TGTGCCAGCAGCTGCGAGCAGGGGGAGGCTTACAATGAGCAGTTCTTC.

This clonotype was seen at least ten times. The genes are TRBV27 and TRBJ2-6, with D tentatively TRBD2 (5 bases). Per the germline V gene, CDR1 is MNHEY and CDR2 is SMNVEV (reference sequence). The CDR3 consists of 18 residues. V lost 8 bases to trimming and J lost 1 base, with 21 bases between them. Written as DNA, the CDR3 is TGTGCCAGCGGACCCCGAGGGTTTAGGTCTTCTGGGGCCAACGTCCTGACTTTC. Translated, it gives CASGPRGFRSSGANVLTF.

This clonotype was found a few times. The CDR3 sequence: CASSSGQARGDTQYF. CDR3 nucleotide sequence: TGTGCCAGCAGTTCCGGACAGGCCAGGGGGGATACGCAGTATTTT. The chain has TRBV27 and TRBJ2-3; the match to TRBD1 covers 7 bases. This CDR3 spans 15 amino acids. Germline CDR1 reads MNHEY; CDR2 reads SMNVEV (reference sequence). Trimming took 4 bases from V and 6 from J; bases not matched to a gene: 10.

This clonotype was observed many times. The chain employs TRBV7-9 and TRBJ2-2; possible D gene TRBD2, 5 bases. There are 19 residues in the CDR3. Trimming cost V 5 bases and J 0 bases, with 22 bases left between them. Germline V gene data show CDR1 as SEHNR and CDR2 as FQNEAQ (reference sequence). CDR3 protein: CASSGFTVASPSNTGELFF. CDR3 DNA sequence: TGTGCCAGCAGCGGATTTACGGTGGCTAGCCCATCGAACACCGGGGAGCTGTTTTTT.

The rearrangement links TRBV6-6 to TRBJ2-7, with D unclear. V lost 2 bases, J lost 0 bases, and 17 bases lay in between. The CDR3 loop spans 17 amino acids. Germline V gene sequence: CDR1 MNHNY, CDR2 SVGAGI (reference sequence). The CDR3 reads CASSYRLGLSRSYEQYF. CDR3 DNA: TGTGCCAGCAGTTACCGTCTAGGGCTTAGCCGCTCCTACGAGCAGTACTTC.

This clonotype was seen once. The V gene is TRBV14, the J gene TRBJ2-1; D remains ambiguous. From germline, CDR1 is SGHDN and CDR2 FVKESK. V was pared by 1 base and J by 6 bases, with 10 bases between. The CDR3 loop spans 14 amino acids. The CDR3 DNA follows: TGTGCCAGCAGCCAAGCTTGGGGTATCAATGAGCAGTTCTTC. This encodes CASSQAWGINEQFF. Together with reference TRBV14 and TRBJ2-1, the CDR3 gives the full variable domain: EAGVTQFPSHSVIEKGQTVTLRCDPISGHDNLYWYRRVMGKEIKFLLHFVKESKQDESGMPNNRFLAERTGGTYSTLKVQPAELEDSGVYFCASSQAWGINEQFFGPGTRLTVL.

This clonotype was seen at least ten times. The rearrangement links TRBV7-8 to TRBJ2-3, with 7 bases matching TRBD1. V lost 2 bases and J lost 2; bases outside the gene matches: 7. This CDR3 is built from 16 residues. Germline CDR1 and CDR2: SGHVS and FQNEAQ. This chain's CDR3 is CASSLLGTAYTDTQYF. DNA of the CDR3: TGTGCCAGCAGCTTACTTGGGACAGCCTACACAGATACGCAGTATTTT.

The table lists this clonotype with many counts. The chain uses TRBV11-1 and TRBJ1-2; no clear D. The CDR3 runs to 12 residues. Germline assignment: CDR1 SGHAT and CDR2 FQDESV (reference sequence). V was pared by 5 bases and J by 6 bases, with 10 bases between. The CDR3 sequence is CASSATIDGYTF. CDR3 in DNA: TGTGCCAGCAGCGCGACGATCGATGGCTACACCTTC. Combining the CDR3 with reference TRBV11-1 and TRBJ1-2 gives the whole variable domain EAEVAQSPRYKITEKSQAVAFWCDPISGHATLYWYRQILGQGPELLVQFQDESVVDDSQLPKDRFSAERLKGVDSTLKIQPAELGDSAMYLCASSATIDGYTFGSGTRLTVV.

This clonotype was detected a few times. The rearrangement links TRBV5-5 to TRBJ2-5; 9 bases are shared with TRBD2. Trimming at V came to 2 bases and at J to 2 bases, leaving 13 bases not matched to a gene. The CDR3 is 18 amino acids. Germline CDR1 is SGHKS and CDR2 is YYEKEE (reference sequence). The CDR3 DNA sequence: TGTGCCAGCAGCTTCCCTCGCGGGGGGGCATTGAGACAAGAGACCCAGTACTTC. This codes for CASSFPRGGALRQETQYF.